Included here is one TCR beta chain sequence, with context. No cognate antigen has been identified for it. No base quality values were provided; no much bigger clone lies one nucleotide off. According to the germline V gene, CDR1 reads MGHDK and CDR2 reads SYGVNS. The CDR3 has 12 amino acids, counting the end cysteine and phenylalanine. The CDR3 DNA has 36 bases and is translated from base 1. Germline trimming amounts to 3 bases on V and 4 bases on J, with 0 as the count of junction bases outside the gene matches. This specimen comes from a study of cytomegalovirus exposure and HLA in healthy donors (TCRdb year 2017). With regard to the full study: According to a later analysis, the 100 to 150 validation repertoires were produced on the same platform as the 680 or so repertoires of the first cohort. The study aimed to test whether signatures of past pathogen exposure could be identified by cataloging public T cell receptors. In addition to the first cohort of roughly 670 subjects, a separate validation cohort of 120 different subjects was used. To predict cytomegalovirus infection status, the study brought together high-throughput TCR immunosequencing, statistical association of individual TCRs with disease status, and machine learning.

The donors were included in the validation cohort of around 120 subjects, a group kept apart from the approximately 700-subject first cohort. The method behind the library was the immunoSEQ multiplex PCR assay. As for the original processing: A statistical classification framework was built to diagnose cytomegalovirus status from the catalog of TCR beta chain sequences. TCRdb's version of the immuneACCESS table is confined to in-frame rearrangements and falls short of the full clone set. An unresolved V gene accounts for under half of the shortfall where checked; the remainder is of unknown origin. The DNA was the basis for D and trimming; V, J and clone size are from that table. Counted in this sample were roughly 120,000 clones; around 94% of them appeared once. The ten biggest clones cover approximately 1.2% of the sample. The investigation overall reported the following: In vitro tests confirmed that a few of the cytomegalovirus-associated TCR beta chains recognize cytomegalovirus antigens. A later analysis found that TCRs clustered in the first cohort also tended to co-occur in the approximately 120 validation repertoires, with just under 95% of cluster scores above 0. In the study, about 150 TCR beta chains were listed as associated with cytomegalovirus. Across donors, most TCR sequences were observed very rarely, whereas some public TCRs were present in many individuals. According to the authors, the approach could potentially be generalized to other disease states and immunological phenotypes. The classifier was reported to diagnose cytomegalovirus status with high specificity and sensitivity in both the original cohort and the validation cohort. The validation cohort had no HLA typing available for a later analysis, so co-occurrence within that cohort was assessed over all 120 or so repertoires.

The sequence joins TRBV25-1 to TRBJ2-7, with 7 junctional bases fitting TRBD1. The sample taken for sequencing was PBMCs. This receptor was obtained from a woman aged 18-29 years in good health and CMV-seronegative. The CDR3 protein is CASSDRGYEQYF. At the DNA level, the sequence is TGTGCCAGCAGTGACAGGGGGTACGAGCAGTACTTC.